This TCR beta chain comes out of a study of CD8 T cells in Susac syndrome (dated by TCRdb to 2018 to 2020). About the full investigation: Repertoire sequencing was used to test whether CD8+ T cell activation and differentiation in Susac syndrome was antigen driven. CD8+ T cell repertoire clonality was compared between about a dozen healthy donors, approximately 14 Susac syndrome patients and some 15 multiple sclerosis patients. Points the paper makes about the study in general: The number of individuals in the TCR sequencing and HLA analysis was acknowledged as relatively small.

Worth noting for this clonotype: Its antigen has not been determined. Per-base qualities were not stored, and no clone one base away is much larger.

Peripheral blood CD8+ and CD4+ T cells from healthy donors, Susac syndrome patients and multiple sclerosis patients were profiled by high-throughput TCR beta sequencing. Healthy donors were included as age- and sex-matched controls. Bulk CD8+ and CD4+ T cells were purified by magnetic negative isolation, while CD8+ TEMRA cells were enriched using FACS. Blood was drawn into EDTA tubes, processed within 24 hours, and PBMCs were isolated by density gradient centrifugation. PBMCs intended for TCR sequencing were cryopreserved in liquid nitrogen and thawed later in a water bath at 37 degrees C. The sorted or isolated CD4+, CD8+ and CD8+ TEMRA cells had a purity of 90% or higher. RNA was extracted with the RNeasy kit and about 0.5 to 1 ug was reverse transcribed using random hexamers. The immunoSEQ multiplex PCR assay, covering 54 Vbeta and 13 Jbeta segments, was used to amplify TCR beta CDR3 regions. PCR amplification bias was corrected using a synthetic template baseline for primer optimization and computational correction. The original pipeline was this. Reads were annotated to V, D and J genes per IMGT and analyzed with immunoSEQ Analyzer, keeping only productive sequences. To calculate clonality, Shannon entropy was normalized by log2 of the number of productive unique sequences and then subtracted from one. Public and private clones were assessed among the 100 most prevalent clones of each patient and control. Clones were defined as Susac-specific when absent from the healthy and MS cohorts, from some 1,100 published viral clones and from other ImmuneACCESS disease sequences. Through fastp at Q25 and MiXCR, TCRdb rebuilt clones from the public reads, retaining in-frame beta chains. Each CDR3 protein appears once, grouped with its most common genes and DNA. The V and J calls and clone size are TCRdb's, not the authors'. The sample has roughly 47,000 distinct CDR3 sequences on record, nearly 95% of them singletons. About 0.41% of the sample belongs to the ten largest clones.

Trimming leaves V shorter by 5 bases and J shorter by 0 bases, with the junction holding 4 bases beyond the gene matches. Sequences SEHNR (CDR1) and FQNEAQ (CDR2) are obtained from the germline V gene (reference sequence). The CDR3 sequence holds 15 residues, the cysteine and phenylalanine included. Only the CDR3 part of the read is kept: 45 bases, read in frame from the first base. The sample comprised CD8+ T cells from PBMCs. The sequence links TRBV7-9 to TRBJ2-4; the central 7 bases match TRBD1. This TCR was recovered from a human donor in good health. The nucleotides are TGTGCCAGCAGCCCATGGACAGGAGCCAAAAACATTCAGTACTTC. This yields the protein CASSPWTGAKNIQYF.